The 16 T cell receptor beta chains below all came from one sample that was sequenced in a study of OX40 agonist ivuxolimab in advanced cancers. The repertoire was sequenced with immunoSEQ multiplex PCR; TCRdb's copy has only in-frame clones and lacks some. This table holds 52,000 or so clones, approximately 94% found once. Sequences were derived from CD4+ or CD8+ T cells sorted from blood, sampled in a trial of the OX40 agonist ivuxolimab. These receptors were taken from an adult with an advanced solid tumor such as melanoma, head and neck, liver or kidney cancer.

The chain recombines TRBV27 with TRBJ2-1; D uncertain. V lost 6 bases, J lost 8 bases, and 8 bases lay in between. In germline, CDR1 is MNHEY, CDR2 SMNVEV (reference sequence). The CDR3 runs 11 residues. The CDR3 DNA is TGTGCCAGCAGCAATAACCATGAGCAGTTCTTC. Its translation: CASSNNHEQFF.

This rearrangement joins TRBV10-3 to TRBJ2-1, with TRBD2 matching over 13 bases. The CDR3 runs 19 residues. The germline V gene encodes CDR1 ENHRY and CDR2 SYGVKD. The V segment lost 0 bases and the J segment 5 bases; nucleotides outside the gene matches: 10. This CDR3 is CAISESLTSGRFVDNEQFF. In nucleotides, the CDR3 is TGTGCCATCAGTGAGTCTCTGACTAGCGGGAGGTTTGTGGACAATGAGCAGTTCTTC.

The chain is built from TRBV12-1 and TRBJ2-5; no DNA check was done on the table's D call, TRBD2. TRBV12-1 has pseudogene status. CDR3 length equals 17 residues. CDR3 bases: TGTGCCAGCAGCTTTGCCATAGCGGGAGGTATACAAGAGACCCAGTACTTC. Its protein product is CASSFAIAGGIQETQYF.

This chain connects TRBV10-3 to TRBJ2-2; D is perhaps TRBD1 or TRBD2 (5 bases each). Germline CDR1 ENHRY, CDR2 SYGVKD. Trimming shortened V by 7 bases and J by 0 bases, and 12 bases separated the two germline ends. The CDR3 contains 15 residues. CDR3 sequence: CAITRDGPNTGELFF. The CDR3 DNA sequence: TGTGCCATCACTAGGGACGGACCGAACACCGGGGAGCTGTTTTTT.

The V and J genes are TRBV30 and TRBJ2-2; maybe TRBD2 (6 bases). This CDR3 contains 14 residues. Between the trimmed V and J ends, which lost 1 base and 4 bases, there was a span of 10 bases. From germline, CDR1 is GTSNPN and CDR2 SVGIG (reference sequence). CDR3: CAWSAQGGTGELFF. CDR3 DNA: TGTGCCTGGAGTGCGCAGGGAGGCACCGGGGAGCTGTTTTTT.

The CDR3 protein is CASSLAGIEQFF. The DNA of the CDR3 is TGTGCCAGCAGTTTAGCGGGGATTGAGCAGTTCTTC. J is TRBJ2-1 and V is TRBV28, with D perhaps TRBD2 (6 bases). The CDR3 has 12 amino acids. Deletions cut 2 bases from V and 9 bases from J, with 8 bases between. The V gene's germline CDR1 is MDHEN and CDR2 SYDVKM.

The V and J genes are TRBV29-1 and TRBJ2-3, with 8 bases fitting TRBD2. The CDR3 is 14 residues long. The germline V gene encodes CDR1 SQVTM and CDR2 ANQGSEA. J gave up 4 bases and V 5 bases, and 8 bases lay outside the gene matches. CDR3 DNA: TGCAGCGTTTTTGGCGGGAGGTTGCCAGATACGCAGTATTTT. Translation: CSVFGGRLPDTQYF.

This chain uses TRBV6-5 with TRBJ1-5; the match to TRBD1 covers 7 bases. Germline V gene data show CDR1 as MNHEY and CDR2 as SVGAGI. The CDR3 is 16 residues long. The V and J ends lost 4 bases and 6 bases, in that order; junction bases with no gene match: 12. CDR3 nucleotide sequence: TGTGCCAGCAGTTCCTCGACAGGGCTTGCTGGTCAGCCCCAGCATTTT. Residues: CASSSSTGLAGQPQHF.

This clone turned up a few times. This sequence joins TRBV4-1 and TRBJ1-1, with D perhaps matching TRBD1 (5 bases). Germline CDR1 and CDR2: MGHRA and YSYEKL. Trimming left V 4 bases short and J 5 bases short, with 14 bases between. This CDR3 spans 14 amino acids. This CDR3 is CASSLRPGRTEAFF. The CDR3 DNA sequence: TGCGCCAGCAGCCTAAGGCCAGGGCGGACTGAAGCTTTCTTT.

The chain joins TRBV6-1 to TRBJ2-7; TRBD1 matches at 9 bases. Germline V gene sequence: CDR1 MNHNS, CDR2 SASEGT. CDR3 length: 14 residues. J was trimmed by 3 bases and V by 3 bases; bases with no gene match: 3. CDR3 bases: TGTGCCAGCAGTGATACGACAGGGGGCTACGAGCAGTACTTC. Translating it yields CASSDTTGGYEQYF.

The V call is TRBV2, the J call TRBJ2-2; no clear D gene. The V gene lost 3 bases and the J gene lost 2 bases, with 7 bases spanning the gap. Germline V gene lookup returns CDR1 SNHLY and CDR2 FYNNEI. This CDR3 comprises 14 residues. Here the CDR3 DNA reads TGTGCCAGCAGTGATTTGCATAACACCGGGGAGCTGTTTTTT. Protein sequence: CASSDLHNTGELFF.

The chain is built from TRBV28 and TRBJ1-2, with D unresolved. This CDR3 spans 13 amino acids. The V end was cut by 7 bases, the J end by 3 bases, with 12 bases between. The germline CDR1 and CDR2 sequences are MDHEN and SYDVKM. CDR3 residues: CASIGADYYGYTF. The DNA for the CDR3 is TGTGCCAGCATCGGCGCAGATTACTATGGCTACACCTTC.

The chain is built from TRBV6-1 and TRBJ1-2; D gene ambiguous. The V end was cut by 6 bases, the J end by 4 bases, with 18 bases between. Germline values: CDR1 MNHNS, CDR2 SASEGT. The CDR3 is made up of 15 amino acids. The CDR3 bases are TGTGCCAGCAGGGACCGGCGCGACTATATCTATGGCTACACCTTC. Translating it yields CASRDRRDYIYGYTF.

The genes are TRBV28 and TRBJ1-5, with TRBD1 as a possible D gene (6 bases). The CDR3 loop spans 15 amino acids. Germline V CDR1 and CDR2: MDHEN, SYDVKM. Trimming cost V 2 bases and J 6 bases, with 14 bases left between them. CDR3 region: CASSLPGAVSQPQHF. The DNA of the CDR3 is TGTGCCAGCAGTTTACCGGGGGCGGTTAGTCAGCCCCAGCATTTT.

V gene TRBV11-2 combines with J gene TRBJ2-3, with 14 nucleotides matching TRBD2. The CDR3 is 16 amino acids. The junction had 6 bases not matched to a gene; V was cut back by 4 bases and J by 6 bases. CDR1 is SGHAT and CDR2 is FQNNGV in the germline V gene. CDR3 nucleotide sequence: TGTGCCAGCAGCTCACGACTAGCGGGAGGGGTTGATACGCAGTATTTT. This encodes CASSSRLAGGVDTQYF.

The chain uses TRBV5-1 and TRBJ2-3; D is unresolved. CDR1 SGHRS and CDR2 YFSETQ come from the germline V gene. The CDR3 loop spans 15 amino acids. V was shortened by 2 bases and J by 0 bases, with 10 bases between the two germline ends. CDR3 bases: TGCGCCAGCAGCTTAGGGAACCAAAGCACAGATACGCAGTATTTT. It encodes CASSLGNQSTDTQYF.